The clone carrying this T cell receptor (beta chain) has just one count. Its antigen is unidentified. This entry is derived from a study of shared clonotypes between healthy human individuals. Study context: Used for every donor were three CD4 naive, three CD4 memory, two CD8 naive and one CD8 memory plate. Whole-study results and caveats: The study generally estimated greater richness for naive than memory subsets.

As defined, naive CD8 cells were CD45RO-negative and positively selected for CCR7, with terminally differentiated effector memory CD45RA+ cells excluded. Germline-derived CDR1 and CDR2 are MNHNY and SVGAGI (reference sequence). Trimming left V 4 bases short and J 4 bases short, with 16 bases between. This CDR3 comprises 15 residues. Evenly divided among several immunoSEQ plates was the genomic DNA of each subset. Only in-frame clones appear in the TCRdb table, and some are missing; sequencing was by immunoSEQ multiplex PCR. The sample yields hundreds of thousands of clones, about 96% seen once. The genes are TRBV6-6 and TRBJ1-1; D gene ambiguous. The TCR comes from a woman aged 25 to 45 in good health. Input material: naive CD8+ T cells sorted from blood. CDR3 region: CASSLVFMGGTEAFF. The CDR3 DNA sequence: TGTGCCAGCAGTTTAGTTTTTATGGGCGGCACTGAAGCTTTCTTT.